This T cell receptor (beta chain) was captured by sequencing in a study of shared clonotypes between healthy human individuals. Study-wide results and limits: Generally, naive subsets came out with larger estimated richness than memory subsets. Only blood was sampled, and tissue TCR repertoires likely differ from blood ones.

At the deep level, the assay was run. The method was immunoSEQ multiplex PCR; TCRdb's version includes in-frame clones alone and lacks a portion of them. In the table there are 1.5 million to 2.5 million clones, over 85% of which are singletons. The CDR3 sequence is 15 residues long. Germline lookup yields CDR1 SGHVS and CDR2 FNYEAQ. V shed 1 base and J 4 bases; nucleotides not matched to a gene: 5. Regarding this clone: Its antigen remains unidentified. Different DNA sequences within this sample yield the same CDR3.

Naive-designated CD8 cells lacked CD45RO, were positively enriched for CCR7, and omitted terminally differentiated effector memory CD45RA+ cells. The sample taken for sequencing was naive CD8+ T cells sorted from blood. This TCR was sampled from a young man in good health. J is TRBJ2-5 and V is TRBV7-6; the match to TRBD1 covers 8 bases. The CDR3 here is CASSLGQGARETQYF. Here the CDR3 DNA reads TGTGCCAGCAGCTTAGGTCAGGGGGCGCGAGAGACCCAGTACTTC.